This T cell receptor (beta chain) derives from a study of lymphopenia after photon versus proton radiotherapy. The repertoire was sequenced with immunoSEQ multiplex PCR; TCRdb's copy has only in-frame clones and lacks some. Of about 65,000 clones listed, 80% to 90% were seen once; the top ten hold 10% to 11%. V shed 6 bases, J shed 4 bases, and the junction held 7 bases outside the gene matches. Germline CDR1 and CDR2: SEHNR and FQNEAQ (reference sequence). The CDR3 spans 14 residues. The rearrangement joins TRBV7-9 to TRBJ2-7, with 9 bases lining up with TRBD1. Source: peripheral blood, taken from a patient treated with proton-based radiotherapy. The TCR originated in a man older than 75 with esophageal cancer. The CDR3 bases are TGTGCCAGCAGGGCACAGGGGGCTAGGTACGAGCAGTACTTC. Protein sequence: CASRAQGARYEQYF.